These 25 T cell receptor beta chains were sequenced from one sample in a study of cytomegalovirus exposure and HLA in healthy donors. In the PCR, 60 Vbeta and 13 Jbeta primers were used. Only in-frame clones appear in the TCRdb table, and some are missing; sequencing was by immunoSEQ multiplex PCR. The table records fewer than 250,000 clones, about 82% of them present only once. Sequencing was performed on PBMCs. Receptors were obtained from a man in his thirties or forties in good health and CMV-seronegative.

V gene TRBV28 combines with J gene TRBJ1-2, with TRBD1 as a possible D gene (5 bases). The CDR3 runs to 14 residues. V was clipped by 2 bases and J by 2 bases, with 9 bases between them. Germline CDR1 MDHEN, CDR2 SYDVKM. Here the CDR3 reads CASSLQGPNYGYTF. Here the CDR3 DNA reads TGTGCCAGCAGTTTACAGGGTCCGAACTATGGCTACACCTTC.

Worth noting for this clone: At one boundary the junction diverges from the germline segment, which might be a read error. The chain combines TRBV27 with TRBJ2-6; 9 bases map to TRBD1. This CDR3 contains 17 residues. Germline V gene sequence: CDR1 MNHEY, CDR2 SMNVEV (reference sequence). CDR3 sequence (DNA): TGTGCCAGCAGCCTCGGGACAGGGAGATCTGGGGCCAGCGTCCTGACTTTC. It translates to CASSLGTGRSGASVLTF.

The chain has TRBV5-6 and TRBJ1-2, with 10 bases that match TRBD1. The CDR3 length is 13 residues. Per the germline V gene, CDR1 is SGHDT and CDR2 is YYEEEE. Losses at the gene ends were 5 bases for V and 8 bases for J; bases not matched to a gene: 6. CDR3 bases: TGTGCCAGCAGTACTGACAGGGGGCACGGCTACACCTTC. Protein sequence: CASSTDRGHGYTF.

There are a few counts of this clone. This chain links TRBV4-2 with TRBJ2-4, with 7 bases that match TRBD1. CDR3 size: 14 residues. J lost 4 bases, V lost 0 bases, and 0 bases had no gene match. The germline gives CDR1 LGHNA, CDR2 YNFKEQ. Here the CDR3 reads CASSQEGQKNIQYF. The CDR3 nucleotides read TGTGCCAGCAGCCAAGAGGGACAGAAAAACATTCAGTACTTC.

The chain links TRBV4-2 to TRBJ2-3; TRBD2 is a possible D gene (6 bases). Germline CDR1 and CDR2: LGHNA and YNFKEQ. The CDR3 length is 15 residues. The V end was cut by 6 bases, the J end by 2 bases, with 15 bases between. The CDR3 loop reads CASSPAGSTTDTQYF. The CDR3 DNA reads as TGTGCCAGCAGTCCCGCGGGGTCAACCACAGATACGCAGTATTTT.

This clone was recorded a few times. The chain carries TRBV6-5 and TRBJ1-6; tentatively, D is TRBD1 (5 bases). Per germline, CDR1 MNHEY and CDR2 SVGAGI. The CDR3 extends over 16 amino acids. V was cut by 2 bases and J by 3 bases, with 11 bases left in between. CDR3 sequence: CASSYTGGNYNSPLHF. CDR3 in DNA: TGTGCCAGCAGTTACACGGGGGGAAACTATAATTCACCCCTCCACTTT.

This chain uses TRBV28 with TRBJ1-2; 7 bases are shared with TRBD1. Germline V CDR1 and CDR2: MDHEN, SYDVKM. The V gene end was trimmed by 7 bases and the J gene end by 0 bases; junction bases not matched to a gene: 8. CDR3 length: 15 amino acids. The CDR3 loop is CASNRQGIPNYGYTF. In nucleotides, the CDR3 is TGTGCCAGCAACCGACAGGGTATTCCTAACTATGGCTACACCTTC.

The chain uses TRBV6-1 and TRBJ1-5; D unclear. This CDR3 comprises 11 residues. V was clipped by 9 bases and J by 1 base, with 4 bases between them. Germline CDR1 reads MNHNS; CDR2 reads SASEGT. In nucleotides, the CDR3 is TGTGCCAGTGGCAGCAATCAGCCCCAGCATTTT. Protein: CASGSNQPQHF.

This chain joins TRBV29-1 and TRBJ1-1, with TRBD1 matching 8 bases. V shed 4 bases, J shed 1 base, and the junction held 8 bases outside the gene matches. CDR3 length: 15 residues. Germline-derived CDR1 and CDR2 are SQVTM and ANQGSEA. The CDR3 sequence is CSVVSTGATNTEAFF. The DNA for the CDR3 is TGCAGCGTTGTATCGACAGGGGCCACGAACACTGAAGCTTTCTTT. Combining the CDR3 with reference TRBV29-1 and TRBJ1-1 gives the whole variable domain SAVISQKPSRDICQRGTSLTIQCQVDSQVTMMFWYRQQPGQSLTLIATANQGSEATYESGFVIDKFPISRPNLTFSTLTVSNMSPEDSSIYLCSVVSTGATNTEAFFGQGTRLTVV.

The chain combines TRBV5-4 with TRBJ2-5; no firm D call. V was clipped by 4 bases and J by 5 bases, with 12 bases between them. This CDR3 has 13 amino acids. CDR1 SGHNT and CDR2 YYREEE come from the germline V gene (reference sequence). The CDR3 DNA reads as TGTGCCAGCAGCCCCGGTTCCGGGGAGACCCAGTACTTC. Translation gives CASSPGSGETQYF. Together with reference TRBV5-4 and TRBJ2-5, the CDR3 gives the full variable domain: ETGVTQSPTHLIKTRGQQVTLRCSSQSGHNTVSWYQQALGQGPQFIFQYYREEENGRGNFPPRFSGLQFPNYSSELNVNALELDDSALYLCASSPGSGETQYFGPGTRLLVL.

CDR3 sequence: CASSGTSGGATSTDTQYF. CDR3 nucleotide sequence: TGTGCCAGCAGCGGGACTAGCGGGGGGGCTACGAGCACAGATACGCAGTATTTT. The chain carries TRBV9 and TRBJ2-3; TRBD2 agrees at 15 bases. V was pared by 3 bases and J by 0 bases, with 5 bases of the junction left unmatched. The CDR3 has 18 amino acids. Germline loops: CDR1 SGDLS, CDR2 YYNGEE.

The chain carries TRBV9 and TRBJ2-5; perhaps TRBD1 as D (7 bases). CDR3 length equals 16 residues. V lost 3 bases and J lost 5, with 20 bases in between. From germline, CDR1 is SGDLS and CDR2 YYNGEE. DNA for the CDR3: TGTGCCAGCAGCGCCCCTGGAGGGGGCGTGGAGGAGACCCAGTACTTC. It yields the protein CASSAPGGGVEETQYF.

This chain links TRBV7-9 with TRBJ1-4; D may be TRBD1 (5 bases). Germline V CDR1 and CDR2: SEHNR, FQNEAQ (reference sequence). The CDR3 is 14 residues long. Trimming took 8 bases from V and 5 from J, leaving 15 bases between them. This chain's CDR3 is CASQTGGWNEKLFF. Here the CDR3 DNA reads TGTGCCAGCCAAACGGGGGGGTGGAATGAAAAACTGTTTTTT.

The chain recombines TRBV4-1 with TRBJ2-5; the match to TRBD1 covers 8 bases. V gave up 1 base and J gave up 5 bases; unmatched junction bases: 6. CDR1 and CDR2 from the germline V gene are MGHRA and YSYEKL. This CDR3 spans 15 amino acids. CDR3 DNA sequence: TGCGCCAGCAGCCAAGCCAGGGGGCAACTGGAGACCCAGTACTTC. This codes for CASSQARGQLETQYF.

The CDR3 DNA reads as TGTGCCAGCAGCACCCGTGACAGGGGAGTGAACGGCTACACCTTC. Its translation: CASSTRDRGVNGYTF. This chain joins TRBV7-9 and TRBJ1-2, with 8 bases aligning to TRBD1. The length of the CDR3 is 15 residues. With 5 bases clipped from V and 8 bases from J, the junction kept 13 bases outside the gene matches. Germline lookup yields CDR1 SEHNR and CDR2 FQNEAQ (reference sequence).

The rearrangement joins TRBV28 to TRBJ1-1, with 8 bases fitting TRBD1. Germline lookup yields CDR1 MDHEN and CDR2 SYDVKM. Trimming at V came to 2 bases and at J to 6 bases, leaving 5 bases not matched to a gene. The CDR3 is 14 amino acids. The CDR3 sequence: CASSLVVRGPEAFF. The DNA for the CDR3 is TGTGCCAGCAGTTTAGTGGTCAGGGGGCCTGAAGCTTTCTTT.

The chain uses TRBV2 and TRBJ2-3; 10 bases fit TRBD2. The CDR3 has 14 amino acids. Germline CDR1 is SNHLY and CDR2 is FYNNEI. V dropped 6 bases and J dropped 3; count of bases not matched to a gene: 3. CDR3 residues: CASRSAGGTDTQYF. DNA for the CDR3: TGTGCCAGCAGGTCAGCGGGGGGGACAGATACGCAGTATTTT.

The CDR3 DNA is TGTGCCAGCAGTCCACGGGACACCGCGATAAACATTCAGTACTTC. Protein: CASSPRDTAINIQYF. The chain joins TRBV28 to TRBJ2-4; possible D gene TRBD1, 6 bases. Trimming pared 5 bases from V and 6 bases from J, leaving 17 bases between. The CDR3 has 15 residues. CDR1 is MDHEN, CDR2 SYDVKM, per germline.

V gene TRBV10-3 combines with J gene TRBJ2-3; 7 bases line up with TRBD1. The CDR3 runs 13 residues. CDR1 ENHRY and CDR2 SYGVKD come from the germline V gene. The V gene end was trimmed by 6 bases and the J gene end by 2 bases; junction bases not matched to a gene: 2. The CDR3 region is CAIRGTDTDTQYF. The CDR3 DNA sequence: TGTGCCATCAGGGGGACAGACACAGATACGCAGTATTTT.

This chain links TRBV7-2 with TRBJ1-1, with a weak D call TRBD1 (5 bases). Between the trimmed V and J ends, which lost 5 bases and 0 bases, there was a span of 16 bases. Germline CDR1 reads SGHTA; CDR2 reads FQGNSA. This CDR3 has 16 residues. CDR3 protein: CASSQLRATMNTEAFF. CDR3 nucleotide sequence: TGTGCCAGCAGCCAACTCAGGGCTACCATGAACACTGAAGCTTTCTTT.

In this sample, this clone turned up once. The chain uses TRBV6-5 and TRBJ1-5; maybe TRBD1 (5 bases). The CDR3 loop spans 15 amino acids. V was clipped by 6 bases and J by 7 bases, with 19 bases between them. CDR1 MNHEY and CDR2 SVGAGI come from the germline V gene. This chain's CDR3 is CASRLRGGGSQPQHF. As DNA, the CDR3 is TGTGCCAGCAGACTCCGCGGGGGTGGTAGCCAGCCCCAGCATTTT.

The chain joins TRBV21-1 to TRBJ2-1; the DNA was not compared with TRBD2, the D call given in the table. TRBV21-1 is a known pseudogene. The CDR3 contains 15 residues. Written as DNA, the CDR3 is TGTGCCAGCAGCGAGGGCGGACTAGCATACAATGAGCAGTTCTTC. Translated: CASSEGGLAYNEQFF.

The chain combines TRBV11-3 with TRBJ2-7, with 8 nucleotides matching TRBD2. This CDR3 contains 14 residues. Germline V gene lookup returns CDR1 SGHNT and CDR2 YENEEA. The J segment lost 6 bases and the V segment lost 5 bases, leaving 9 bases of the junction unmatched. The CDR3 DNA sequence: TGTGCCAGCAGCCCCGGGAGGGGGGCATCCGAGCAGTACTTC. It encodes CASSPGRGASEQYF.

The V gene is TRBV27, the J gene TRBJ2-3; D not certain. The CDR3 has 13 amino acids. The V gene lost 3 bases and the J gene lost 2 bases, with 6 bases spanning the gap. CDR1 and CDR2 from the germline V gene are MNHEY and SMNVEV (reference sequence). The CDR3 loop reads CASSFLLTDTQYF. DNA of the CDR3: TGTGCCAGCAGTTTCTTACTCACAGATACGCAGTATTTT.

The rearrangement joins TRBV5-4 to TRBJ2-5; D call uncertain. CDR1 is SGHNT, CDR2 YYREEE, per germline (reference sequence). V gave up 4 bases and J gave up 5 bases, with 18 bases separating them. This CDR3 comprises 15 residues. The CDR3 DNA is TGTGCCAGCAGCCCAGCGACGGCGAGAGACGAGACCCAGTACTTC. Translated, it gives CASSPATARDETQYF. Full variable domain (missing parts from reference TRBV5-4 and TRBJ2-5): ETGVTQSPTHLIKTRGQQVTLRCSSQSGHNTVSWYQQALGQGPQFIFQYYREEENGRGNFPPRFSGLQFPNYSSELNVNALELDDSALYLCASSPATARDETQYFGPGTRLLVL.